This T cell receptor beta chain originates from a study of cytomegalovirus exposure and HLA in healthy donors. Study-level information: For the approximately 400 genotyped donors, roughly 81% fell within the Caucasian-associated ancestry cluster.

13 Jbeta primers and 60 Vbeta primers were used for the PCR. The repertoire was sequenced with immunoSEQ multiplex PCR; TCRdb's copy has only in-frame clones and lacks some. The sample consists of roughly 100,000 clones, around four fifths of them appearing once. The CDR3 sequence is 17 residues long. The germline V and J ends were trimmed by 10 bases and 4 bases, with 29 bases remaining between them. Per the germline V gene, CDR1 is MDHEN and CDR2 is SYDVKM. Sequenced sample: PBMCs. The TCR was taken from a man between 35 and 55 years old in good health and CMV-seronegative. The rearrangement uses TRBV28 and TRBJ2-7, with D tentatively TRBD1 (9 bases). CDR3 loop: CANSERSGGQGIYEQYF. The DNA for the CDR3 is TGTGCCAACTCCGAGAGGAGCGGGGGACAGGGTATTTACGAGCAGTACTTC. The full variable domain, in which reference TRBV28 and TRBJ2-7 provide the parts outside the CDR3, is DVKVTQSSRYLVKRTGEKVFLECVQDMDHENMFWYRQDPGLGLRLIYFSYDVKMKEKGDIPEGYSVSREKKERFSLILESASTNQTSMYLCANSERSGGQGIYEQYFGPGTRLTVT.